Below, one T cell receptor (beta chain) is given with its context. The data were taken from a study of shared clonotypes between healthy human individuals. Data came from immunoSEQ multiplex PCR; TCRdb stores just in-frame clones and leaves some out. The data hold about 2 million clones, with 85% to 95% observed a single time. CDR1 is SGHDT, CDR2 YYEEEE, per germline. This CDR3 has 16 amino acids. V was pared by 2 bases and J by 0 bases, with 12 bases between. The chain joins TRBV5-6 to TRBJ1-3; no reliable D call. This receptor was taken from a young man in good health. Sequencing was performed on naive CD4+ T cells sorted from blood. Subset meaning: CD45RA+ positively selected. The CDR3 loop reads CASSFLSAGSGNTIYF. CDR3 sequence (DNA): TGTGCCAGCAGCTTTCTTTCGGCAGGCTCTGGAAACACCATATATTTT.